Presented here are 10 T cell receptor beta chains from one specimen sequenced in a study of blood T cell repertoires in COVID-19. Libraries were prepared by immunoSEQ multiplex PCR; TCRdb keeps only in-frame clonotypes and omits some of them. The sample contains about 76,000 clones, 80% to 95% of which appear only once. The sequenced material came from peripheral blood. The source of these receptors is a woman aged 45-65 years in a cohort sampled during active COVID-19.

V gene TRBV10-3 combines with J gene TRBJ2-2; D may be TRBD1 (5 bases). Germline V gives CDR1 ENHRY, CDR2 SYGVKD. Deletions cut 7 bases from V and 1 base from J, with 13 bases between. There are 15 residues in the CDR3. The CDR3 DNA follows: TGTGCCATCAATGGAAGAGACAGGAACACCGGGGAGCTGTTTTTT. This codes for CAINGRDRNTGELFF.

This chain links TRBV18 with TRBJ2-1, with TRBD1 matching over 8 bases. Germline CDR1 and CDR2: KGHSH and LQKENI. This CDR3 has 15 amino acids. V trimming: 0 bases; J trimming: 7 bases; junction bases outside the gene matches: 5. The DNA of the CDR3 is TGTGCCAGCTCACCACCCATTACAGGGGGGAATGAGCAGTTCTTC. Its protein product is CASSPPITGGNEQFF.

This chain joins TRBV4-1 and TRBJ2-1; 7 bases are a match to TRBD2. Germline V lookup: CDR1 MGHRA, CDR2 YSYEKL. Trimming cost V 0 bases and J 4 bases; bases outside gene matches: 6. This CDR3 is built from 16 residues. The CDR3 DNA is TGCGCCAGCAGCCAAGAACGTCGGGGAGGGTACAATGAGCAGTTCTTC. Translation gives CASSQERRGGYNEQFF.

This chain connects TRBV27 to TRBJ2-1, with TRBD2 matching over 7 bases. The CDR3 spans 15 residues. Looked up from germline, CDR1 is MNHEY and CDR2 is SMNVEV (reference sequence). Trimming took 3 bases from V and 3 from J; bases not matched to a gene: 5. The CDR3 loop is CASSLASGFYNEQFF. For the CDR3, the DNA is TGTGCCAGCAGTTTGGCTAGCGGTTTCTACAATGAGCAGTTCTTC.

This clone was detected once. V is TRBV29-1 and J is TRBJ1-1; 7 bases agree with TRBD1. Trimming cost V 7 bases and J 1 base; bases outside gene matches: 12. CDR1 and CDR2 (germline): SQVTM, ANQGSEA. The CDR3 loop spans 15 amino acids. This CDR3 is CSAVGLGQKNTEAFF. CDR3 DNA sequence: TGCAGCGCCGTAGGGCTGGGACAGAAGAACACTGAAGCTTTCTTT.

The chain has TRBV7-2 and TRBJ1-1, with D possibly TRBD1 on 5 matching bases. Germline V gene lookup returns CDR1 SGHTA and CDR2 FQGNSA. The V end was cut by 3 bases, the J end by 4 bases, with 12 bases between. The CDR3 length is 14 residues. Here the CDR3 reads CASSLGPQSTEAFF. CDR3 DNA sequence: TGTGCCAGCAGCTTGGGGCCGCAGTCCACTGAAGCTTTCTTT.

The J gene is TRBJ1-1, the V gene TRBV19; possibly TRBD1 for D (5 bases). Germline V CDR1 and CDR2: LNHDA, SQIVND (reference sequence). The CDR3 is 14 residues long. The ends were cut back, 3 bases at V and 5 bases at J, with 13 bases in the middle. This CDR3 is CASSMAGWMTEAFF. CDR3 nucleotides: TGTGCCAGTAGTATGGCAGGGTGGATGACTGAAGCTTTCTTT.

The rearrangement joins TRBV18 to TRBJ1-1, with TRBD1 identical over 8 bases. This CDR3 is 19 amino acids long. Germline CDR1 KGHSH, CDR2 LQKENI. After removal of 3 bases from V and 1 base from J, the junction contained 16 bases not matched to a gene. The CDR3 reads CASSPKKGTGVEGNTEAFF. The CDR3 nucleotides read TGTGCCAGCTCACCGAAGAAAGGGACAGGCGTCGAAGGGAACACTGAAGCTTTCTTT.

The J gene is TRBJ2-5, the V gene TRBV7-3; possible D gene TRBD1, 6 bases. Germline V CDR1 and CDR2: SGHTA, FQGTGA. Trimming shortened V by 2 bases and J by 5 bases, and 9 bases separated the two germline ends. The CDR3 extends over 13 amino acids. CDR3 DNA: TGTGCCAGCAGCTTACCAGGGGATGAGACCCAGTACTTC. Amino acid sequence: CASSLPGDETQYF.

The CDR3 nucleotides are TGTGCCAGCAGCCCCACAGTGCACCGTGAAGCTTTCTTT. Encoded protein: CASSPTVHREAFF. The chain couples TRBV6-5 to TRBJ1-1; the D is unclear. This CDR3 has 13 residues. Germline CDR1 is MNHEY and CDR2 is SVGAGI. The V end was cut by 6 bases, the J end by 7 bases, with 15 bases between.